This TCR beta chain was found in a study of hypomethylating agent response in myelodysplastic syndrome. The CDR3 spans 15 residues. Per the germline V gene, CDR1 is MNHEY and CDR2 is SVGAGI. V shed 2 bases and J 10 bases; nucleotides not matched to a gene: 8. This table comes from immunoSEQ multiplex PCR, and its TCRdb copy is limited to in-frame clones, with some not included. This sample yields approximately 6,800 clones, of which around nine tenths are seen a single time; around 15% belongs to the top ten. This specimen was bone marrow, taken before or after starting hypomethylating agent treatment for myelodysplastic syndrome (not recorded which). This chain uses TRBV6-5 with TRBJ1-6; 7 nucleotides align to TRBD1. This sequence originates from a human donor with myelodysplastic syndrome. For the CDR3, the DNA is TGTGCCAGCAGTTACCTGACAGGGATCAGATCACCCCTCCACTTT. This sequence encodes CASSYLTGIRSPLHF.